Shown below are 13 T cell receptor beta chains from a single sample sequenced in a study of T-cell memory formation after mild COVID-19. Each CDR3 protein is one row after TCRdb ran MiXCR on the 5' RACE reads. There are hundreds of thousands of distinct CDR3 sequences in the sample; around a sixth occur only once, and under 25% lies in the top ten. Sequencing was performed on PBMCs or a T cell subset sorted from them (not recorded which). The source is a man aged 18 to 29 who had mild COVID-19 (a few samples of this study predate the infection). Cell type and time point are not known.

This chain uses TRBV5-1 with TRBJ2-3, with D perhaps TRBD1 or TRBD2 (5 bases each). The CDR3 consists of 15 residues. CDR1 is SGHRS and CDR2 is YFSETQ in the germline V gene. The V end lost 0 bases, the J end lost 2 bases, and 10 bases lay between the germline ends. The CDR3 DNA is TGCGCCAGCAGCTTGGCGGGACGCAACACAGATACGCAGTATTTT. Translated: CASSLAGRNTDTQYF.

This clonotype was found many times. This chain joins TRBV6-2 or TRBV6-3 and TRBJ2-7; no clear D gene. Deletions cut 1 base from V and 6 bases from J, with 4 bases between. Germline V gives CDR1 MNHEY, CDR2 SVGEGT. The CDR3 covers 11 residues. The CDR3, as DNA: TGTGCCAGCAGTTACTTGGCCGAGCAGTACTTC. Translated: CASSYLAEQYF.

This chain joins TRBV7-2 and TRBJ2-4; 8 nucleotides line up with TRBD2. The ends lost 3 bases at V and 7 bases at J; junction bases unmatched: 5. CDR3 length: 14 residues. Germline V gene lookup returns CDR1 SGHTA and CDR2 FQGNSA. In nucleotides, the CDR3 is TGTGCCAGCAGCTTGTTAGCGGGGAAGAACATTCAGTACTTC. Amino acids: CASSLLAGKNIQYF.

The CDR3 loop reads CASRGPFISETQYF. For the CDR3, the DNA is TGTGCCAGCAGGGGGCCGTTCATTAGCGAGACCCAGTACTTC. The chain is built from TRBV6-1 and TRBJ2-5; D may be TRBD1 (5 bases). The CDR3 loop spans 14 amino acids. Between the trimmed V and J ends, which lost 6 bases and 5 bases, there was a span of 16 bases. Germline-derived CDR1 and CDR2 are MNHNS and SASEGT.

This clonotype was seen only a few times. CDR3 sequence: CSVKPGQGKVADTQYF. CDR3 sequence (DNA): TGCAGCGTGAAACCGGGACAGGGTAAAGTTGCAGATACGCAGTATTTT. The gene calls are TRBV29-1 and TRBJ2-3, with 9 bases aligning to TRBD1. This CDR3 spans 16 amino acids. Losses at the gene ends were 6 bases for V and 4 bases for J; bases not matched to a gene: 14. The germline CDR1 and CDR2 sequences are SQVTM and ANQGSEA.

This clonotype was detected only a few times. V is TRBV15 and J is TRBJ2-2; D gene ambiguous. The CDR3 spans 13 residues. Germline lookup yields CDR1 LNHNV and CDR2 YYDKDF (reference sequence). V dropped 6 bases and J dropped 0 bases, with 5 bases sitting between them. CDR3 sequence: CATRTANTGELFF. CDR3 DNA sequence: TGTGCCACCAGGACGGCGAACACCGGGGAGCTGTTTTTT.

The chain uses TRBV6-2 or TRBV6-3 and TRBJ2-7; D could derive from TRBD1 or TRBD2 (5 bases each). Germline V gives CDR1 MNHEY, CDR2 SVGEGT. The CDR3 runs to 13 residues. Trimming removed 2 bases at V and 3 bases at J, with 8 bases between. The CDR3 DNA sequence: TGTGCCAGCAGTTACATTGGGGGCTACGAGCAGTACGTC. Protein product: CASSYIGGYEQYV.

The rearrangement links TRBV20-1 to TRBJ2-5; no clear D gene. The germline V and J ends were trimmed by 3 bases and 1 base, with 3 bases remaining between them. CDR1 DFQATT and CDR2 SNEGSKA come from the germline V gene (reference sequence). This CDR3 has 11 residues. The CDR3 bases are TGCAGTGCTAGTATCCAAGAGACCCAGTACTTC. As protein: CSASIQETQYF.

The chain joins TRBV4-3 to TRBJ2-3; the D gene is possibly TRBD2 (6 bases). The CDR3 is 13 amino acids. Trimming took 6 bases from V and 4 from J, leaving 11 bases between them. The germline gives CDR1 LGHNA, CDR2 YSLEER. The DNA of the CDR3 is TGCGCCAGCAGGAAGAGCGGGTCAGATACGCAGTATTTT. It translates to CASRKSGSDTQYF.

The table lists this clonotype with a few counts. This sequence joins TRBV5-6 and TRBJ1-2; D gene unclear. V was clipped by 3 bases and J by 4 bases, with 19 bases between them. Germline CDR1 is SGHDT and CDR2 is YYEEEE. The CDR3 is 16 amino acids. The CDR3 nucleotides read TGTGCCAGCAGCTCTACTTCTCTTGATCGGCTCTATGGCTACACCTTC. This codes for CASSSTSLDRLYGYTF.

This clonotype was detected a few times. The chain recombines TRBV5-1 with TRBJ2-3; 11 positions agree with TRBD2. The germline V gene has CDR1 SGHRS and CDR2 YFSETQ. This CDR3 spans 17 amino acids. The trim removed 7 bases at V and 0 bases at J, leaving 10 bases unmatched. The CDR3 protein is CASAGVAGGPSTDTQYF. The CDR3 DNA is TGCGCCAGCGCGGGGGTAGCGGGGGGGCCGAGCACAGATACGCAGTATTTT. Variable domain in full (rest from reference TRBV5-1 and TRBJ2-3): KAGVTQTPRYLIKTRGQQVTLSCSPISGHRSVSWYQQTPGQGLQFLFEYFSETQRNKGNFPGRFSGRQFSNSRSEMNVSTLELGDSALYLCASAGVAGGPSTDTQYFGPGTRLTVL.

V is TRBV24-1 and J is TRBJ2-1, with D perhaps TRBD2 (7 bases). The CDR3 runs to 15 residues. Trimming cost V 5 bases and J 5 bases, with 15 bases left between them. Germline loops: CDR1 KGHDR, CDR2 SFDVKD. Written as DNA, the CDR3 is TGTGCCACCAGTGTTTCCGGGGGGCGAGACAATGAGCAGTTCTTC. It specifies CATSVSGGRDNEQFF.

V is TRBV11-3 and J is TRBJ2-5; 9 bases align to TRBD1. This CDR3 contains 14 residues. Germline V gene lookup returns CDR1 SGHNT and CDR2 YENEEA. J was trimmed by 7 bases and V by 5 bases; bases with no gene match: 8. The CDR3 sequence: CASSPRGQGGTQYF. In nucleotides, the CDR3 is TGTGCCAGCAGCCCGAGGGGACAGGGAGGGACCCAGTACTTC.